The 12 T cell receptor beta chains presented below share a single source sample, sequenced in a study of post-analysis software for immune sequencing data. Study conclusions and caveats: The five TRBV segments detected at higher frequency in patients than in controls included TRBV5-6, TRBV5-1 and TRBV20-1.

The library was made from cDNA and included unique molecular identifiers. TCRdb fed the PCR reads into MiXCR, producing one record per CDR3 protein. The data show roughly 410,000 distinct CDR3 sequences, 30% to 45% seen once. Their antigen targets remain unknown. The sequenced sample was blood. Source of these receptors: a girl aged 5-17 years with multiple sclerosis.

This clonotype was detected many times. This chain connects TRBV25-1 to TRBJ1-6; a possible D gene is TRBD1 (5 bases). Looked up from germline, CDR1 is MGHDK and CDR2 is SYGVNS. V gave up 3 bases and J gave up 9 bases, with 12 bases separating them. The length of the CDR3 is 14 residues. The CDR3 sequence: CASSDRGAASPLHF. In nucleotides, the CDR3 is TGTGCCAGCAGTGACCGGGGCGCAGCTTCACCCCTCCACTTT.

The CDR3, as DNA: TGCAGTGCCTACCTAGCGGGCCTCCACAATGAGCAGTTCTTC. Encoded protein: CSAYLAGLHNEQFF. The chain links TRBV20-1 to TRBJ2-1; TRBD2 matches 8 bases. The CDR3 is 14 amino acids. Trimming removed 6 bases from V and 5 bases from J; junction bases left unmatched: 9. Per germline, CDR1 DFQATT and CDR2 SNEGSKA (reference sequence).

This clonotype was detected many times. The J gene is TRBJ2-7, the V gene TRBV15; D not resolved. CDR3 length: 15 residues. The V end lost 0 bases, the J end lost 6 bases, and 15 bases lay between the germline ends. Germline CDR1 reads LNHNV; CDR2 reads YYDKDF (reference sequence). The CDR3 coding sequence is TGTGCCACCAGCAGAGATACGAGGTTATGGGGCGAGCAGTACTTC. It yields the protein CATSRDTRLWGEQYF.

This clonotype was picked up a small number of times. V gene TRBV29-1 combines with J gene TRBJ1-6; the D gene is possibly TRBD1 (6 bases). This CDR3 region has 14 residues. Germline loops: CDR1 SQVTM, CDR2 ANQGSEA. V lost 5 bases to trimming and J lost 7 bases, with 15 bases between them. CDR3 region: CSVRLGQGNSPLHF. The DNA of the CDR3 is TGCAGCGTTCGCCTCGGGCAGGGGAATTCACCCCTCCACTTT.

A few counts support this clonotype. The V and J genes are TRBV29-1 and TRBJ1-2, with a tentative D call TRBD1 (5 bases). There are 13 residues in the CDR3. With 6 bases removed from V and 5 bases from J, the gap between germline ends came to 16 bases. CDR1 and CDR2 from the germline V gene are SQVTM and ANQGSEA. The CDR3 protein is CSVRKEGMYGYTF. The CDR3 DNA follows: TGCAGCGTCCGCAAGGAGGGGATGTATGGCTACACCTTC.

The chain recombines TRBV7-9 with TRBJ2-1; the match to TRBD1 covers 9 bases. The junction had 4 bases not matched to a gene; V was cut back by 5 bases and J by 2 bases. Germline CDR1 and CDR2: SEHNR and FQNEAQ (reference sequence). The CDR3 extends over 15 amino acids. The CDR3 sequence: CASSLHRGPYNEQFF. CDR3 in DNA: TGTGCCAGCAGCCTCCACAGGGGGCCCTACAATGAGCAGTTCTTC. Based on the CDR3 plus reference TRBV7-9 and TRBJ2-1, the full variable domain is DTGVSQNPRHKITKRGQNVTFRCDPISEHNRLYWYRQTLGQGPEFLTYFQNEAQLEKSRLLSDRFSAERPKGSFSTLEIQRTEQGDSAMYLCASSLHRGPYNEQFFGPGTRLTVL.

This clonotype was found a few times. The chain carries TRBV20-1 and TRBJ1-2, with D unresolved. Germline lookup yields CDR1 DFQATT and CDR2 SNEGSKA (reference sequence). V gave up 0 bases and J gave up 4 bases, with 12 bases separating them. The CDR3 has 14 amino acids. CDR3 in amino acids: CSAREGLLRYGYTF. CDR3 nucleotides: TGCAGTGCTAGAGAAGGACTACTCCGCTATGGCTACACCTTC.

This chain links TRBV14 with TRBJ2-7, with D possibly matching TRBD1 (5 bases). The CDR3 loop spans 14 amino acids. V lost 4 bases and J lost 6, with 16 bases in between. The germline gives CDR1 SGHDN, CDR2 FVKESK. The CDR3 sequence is CASSPQGQVGEQYF. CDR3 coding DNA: TGTGCCAGCAGCCCCCAGGGTCAGGTTGGCGAGCAGTACTTC.

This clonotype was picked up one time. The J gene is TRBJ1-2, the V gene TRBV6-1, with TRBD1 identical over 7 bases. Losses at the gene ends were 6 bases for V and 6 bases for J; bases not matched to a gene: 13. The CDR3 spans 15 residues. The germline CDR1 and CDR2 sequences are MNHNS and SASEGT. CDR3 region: CASSPGTAKRDGYTF. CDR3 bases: TGTGCCAGCAGCCCCGGGACAGCCAAGAGGGATGGCTACACCTTC.

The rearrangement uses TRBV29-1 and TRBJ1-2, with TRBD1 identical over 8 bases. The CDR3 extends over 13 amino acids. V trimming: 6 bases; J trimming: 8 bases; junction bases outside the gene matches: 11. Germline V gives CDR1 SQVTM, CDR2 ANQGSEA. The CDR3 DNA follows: TGCAGCGTGGACAGGGTCCCCGCTAGCGGCTACACCTTC. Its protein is CSVDRVPASGYTF. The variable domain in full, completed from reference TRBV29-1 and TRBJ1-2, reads SAVISQKPSRDICQRGTSLTIQCQVDSQVTMMFWYRQQPGQSLTLIATANQGSEATYESGFVIDKFPISRPNLTFSTLTVSNMSPEDSSIYLCSVDRVPASGYTFGSGTRLTVV.

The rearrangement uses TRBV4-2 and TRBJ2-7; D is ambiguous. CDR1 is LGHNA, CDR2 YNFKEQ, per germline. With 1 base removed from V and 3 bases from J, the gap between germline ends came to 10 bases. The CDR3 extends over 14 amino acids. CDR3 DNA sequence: TGTGCCAGCAGCCAAGGGCAGAGAGACTACGAGCAGTACTTC. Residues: CASSQGQRDYEQYF.

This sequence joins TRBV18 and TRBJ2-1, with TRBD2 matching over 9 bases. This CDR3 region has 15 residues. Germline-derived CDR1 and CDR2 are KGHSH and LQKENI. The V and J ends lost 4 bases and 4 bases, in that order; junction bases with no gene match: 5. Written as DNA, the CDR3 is TGTGCCAGCTCACTTAGCGGGGGCCTTTACAATGAGCAGTTCTTC. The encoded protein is CASSLSGGLYNEQFF. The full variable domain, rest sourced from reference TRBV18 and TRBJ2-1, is NAGVMQNPRHLVRRRGQEARLRCSPMKGHSHVYWYRQLPEEGLKFMVYLQKENIIDESGMPKERFSAEFPKEGPSILRIQQVVRGDSAAYFCASSLSGGLYNEQFFGPGTRLTVL.